The next 2 T cell receptor beta chains were all read from a single sample in a study of shared clonotypes between healthy human individuals. TCRdb's table, derived via immunoSEQ multiplex PCR, lists solely in-frame clones and lacks some. Here the sample spans about 2.4 million clones, around nine tenths being singletons. The sample was naive CD4+ T cells sorted from blood. The sample's subset: CD45RA+ positively selected. These receptor sequences come from a young man in good health.

This clone was seen a single time. V is TRBV18 and J is TRBJ2-5, with TRBD2 matching over 9 bases. The CDR3 spans 18 residues. The germline CDR1 and CDR2 sequences are KGHSH and LQKENI. Unmatched junction bases numbered 16, after V lost 5 bases and J lost 3 bases. Here the CDR3 DNA reads TGTGCCAGCTCATCCCAGCGGGGGGCCCGTCTATCAGAAGAGACCCAGTACTTC. Protein sequence: CASSSQRGARLSEETQYF. Together with reference TRBV18 and TRBJ2-5, the CDR3 gives the full variable domain: NAGVMQNPRHLVRRRGQEARLRCSPMKGHSHVYWYRQLPEEGLKFMVYLQKENIIDESGMPKERFSAEFPKEGPSILRIQQVVRGDSAAYFCASSSQRGARLSEETQYFGPGTRLLVL.

This chain links TRBV25-1 with TRBJ1-2; 7 nucleotides align to TRBD1. V lost 3 bases to trimming and J lost 5 bases; unmatched junction nucleotides: 9. Germline V gives CDR1 MGHDK, CDR2 SYGVNS. The CDR3 length is 15 residues. This CDR3 reads CASSDLSTGEYGYTF. CDR3 coding DNA: TGTGCCAGCAGTGACCTATCTACAGGGGAATATGGCTACACCTTC.